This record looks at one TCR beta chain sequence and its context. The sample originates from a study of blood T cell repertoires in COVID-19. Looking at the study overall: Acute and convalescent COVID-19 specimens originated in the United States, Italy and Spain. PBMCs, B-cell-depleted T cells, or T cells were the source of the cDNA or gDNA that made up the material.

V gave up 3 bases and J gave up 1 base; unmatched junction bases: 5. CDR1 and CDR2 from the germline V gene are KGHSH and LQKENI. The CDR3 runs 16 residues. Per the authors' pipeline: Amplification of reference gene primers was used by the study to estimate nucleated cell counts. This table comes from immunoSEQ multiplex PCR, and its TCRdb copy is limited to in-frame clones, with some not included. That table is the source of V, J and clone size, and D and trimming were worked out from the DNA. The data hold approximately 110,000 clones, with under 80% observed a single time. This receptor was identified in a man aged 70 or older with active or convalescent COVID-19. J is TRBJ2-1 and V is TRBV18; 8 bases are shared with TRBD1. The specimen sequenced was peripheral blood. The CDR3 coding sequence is TGTGCCAGCTCACCCCCCCGGGACAGGTCCTACAATGAGCAGTTCTTC. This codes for CASSPPRDRSYNEQFF.